The 20 T cell receptor beta chains reported below all come from one sample, sequenced in a study of T cell repertoires in cytomegalovirus infection. Antigens of these TCRs are unknown. Each CDR3 protein is one row after TCRdb ran MiXCR on the reads. Found here are roughly 990,000 distinct CDR3 sequences, approximately 32% of them singletons; the top ten hold 13%. Material: cultured CD8+ T cells from PBMCs, obtained from culture after CMV antigen stimulation. These receptors all come from a human donor in good health (CMV status not recorded). Some clones in this sample may be carry-over from other donors' samples.

This clonotype was counted ten times or more. The chain has TRBV7-9 and TRBJ2-7, with TRBD1 matching 11 bases. The ends lost 0 bases at V and 4 bases at J; junction bases unmatched: 8. Germline CDR1 SEHNR, CDR2 FQNEAQ (reference sequence). The CDR3 spans 17 residues. Here the CDR3 reads CASSLARDRGSTYEQYV. Here the CDR3 DNA reads TGTGCCAGCAGCTTAGCGAGGGACAGGGGGTCCACGTACGAGCAGTACGTC.

The J gene is TRBJ2-2, the V gene TRBV6-5; possibly TRBD1 or TRBD2 for D (7 bases each). This CDR3 has 19 residues. The V gene lost 0 bases and the J gene lost 5 bases, with 22 bases spanning the gap. The V gene's germline CDR1 is MNHEY and CDR2 SVGAGI. The CDR3 loop is CASSYSTYQGGDMTGELFF. The CDR3 DNA reads as TGTGCCAGCAGTTACTCGACTTATCAGGGGGGGGATATGACCGGGGAGCTGTTTTTT.

V is TRBV12-5 and J is TRBJ2-1; possibly TRBD2 for D (5 bases). The germline V and J ends were trimmed by 6 bases and 10 bases, with 10 bases remaining between them. This CDR3 spans 11 amino acids. Germline-derived CDR1 and CDR2 are LGHNT and FRNRAP. The CDR3 spells CASGYGEEQFF. For the CDR3, the DNA is TGTGCTAGTGGGTACGGGGAAGAGCAGTTCTTC.

This clonotype was found many times. The V gene is TRBV7-2, the J gene TRBJ2-5; 14 nucleotides match TRBD2. CDR3 length: 19 residues. V was clipped by 4 bases and J by 5 bases; unmatched bases: 15. Germline-derived CDR1 and CDR2 are SGHTA and FQGNSA. Here the CDR3 reads CASSWGARLAGGPGETQYF. The DNA for the CDR3 is TGTGCCAGCAGCTGGGGGGCGAGACTAGCGGGGGGGCCCGGGGAGACCCAGTACTTC.

J is TRBJ2-7 and V is TRBV19; TRBD2 agrees at 12 bases. This CDR3 region has 16 residues. J lost 7 bases, V lost 5 bases, and 12 bases had no gene match. Germline CDR1 is LNHDA and CDR2 is SQIVND (reference sequence). CDR3 amino acids: CASSRTSGTSYEEQYF. The CDR3 coding sequence is TGTGCCAGTAGTCGGACTAGCGGGACCTCCTACGAGGAGCAGTACTTC.

The J gene is TRBJ1-2, the V gene TRBV6-2 or TRBV6-3; a possible D gene is TRBD1 (6 bases). The germline gives CDR1 MNHEY, CDR2 SVGEGT. V was pared by 7 bases and J by 3 bases, with 24 bases between. The CDR3 has 17 residues. In DNA, the CDR3 is TGTGCCAGCACTCCGGTGGGGGCAGGCGCCTCATACTATGGCTACACCTTC. This codes for CASTPVGAGASYYGYTF.

Only a few counts were recorded for this clonotype. This sequence joins TRBV6-1 and TRBJ2-4; tentatively, D is TRBD1 (6 bases). Looked up from germline, CDR1 is MNHNS and CDR2 is SASEGT. Deletions cut 9 bases from V and 1 base from J, with 25 bases between. The CDR3 has 18 amino acids. The CDR3 region is CASRDGAGDTNAKNIQYF. The CDR3 bases are TGTGCCAGTCGAGACGGTGCAGGGGACACTAACGCCAAAAACATTCAGTACTTC.

As for this clonotype: Sequence at one end of the junction differs from germline and may be a read error. V usage is TRBV6-1 and J usage is TRBJ2-7; D could derive from TRBD1 or TRBD2 (5 bases each). CDR1 is MNHNS and CDR2 is SASEGT in the germline V gene. This CDR3 has 15 residues. The CDR3 is CVSSPGTRPPYEQYF. In DNA form, the CDR3 reads TGTGTCAGCAGTCCCGGGACCAGACCCCCCTACGAGCAGTACTTC.

The rearrangement uses TRBV20-1 and TRBJ1-2; D is ambiguous. V was cut by 1 base and J by 10 bases, with 10 bases left in between. The germline V gene encodes CDR1 DFQATT and CDR2 SNEGSKA (reference sequence). The CDR3 extends over 11 amino acids. The CDR3 nucleotides read TGCAGTGCTAGAGTCGTGGGAATCTACACCTTC. Its translation is CSARVVGIYTF.

The V gene is TRBV5-4, the J gene TRBJ1-1; 10 bases agree with TRBD1. Looked up from germline, CDR1 is SGHNT and CDR2 is YYREEE (reference sequence). There are 14 residues in the CDR3. Trimming cost V 4 bases and J 10 bases; bases outside gene matches: 10. CDR3 bases: TGTGCCAGCAGCCTGACAGGGGGCGAGGCTGGAGCTTTCTTT. Its translation: CASSLTGGEAGAFF.

There are a few counts of this clonotype. Germline and junction disagree at one end, which may indicate a read error. In nucleotides, the CDR3 is TGTGCTAGCAGCCTGGACCGGGGGGCGAATGAGCAGTTCTTC. As protein: CASSLDRGANEQFF. V is TRBV7-7 and J is TRBJ2-1; maybe TRBD2 (7 bases). Germline lookup yields CDR1 SSHAT and CDR2 FNYEAQ (reference sequence). CDR3 length: 14 residues.

This chain uses TRBV7-2 with TRBJ1-1; D ambiguous. V was shortened by 1 base and J by 3 bases, with 15 bases between the two germline ends. The CDR3 totals 16 residues. Germline loops: CDR1 SGHTA, CDR2 FQGNSA. CDR3 coding DNA: TGTGCCAGCAGCTTAGAAGTCCTCCACCCGTACACTGAAGCTTTCTTT. Protein: CASSLEVLHPYTEAFF.

This clonotype was seen a single time. V usage is TRBV5-1 and J usage is TRBJ1-1; D gene ambiguous. CDR1 is SGHRS and CDR2 is YFSETQ in the germline V gene. V was trimmed by 6 bases and J by 3 bases, leaving 12 bases between them. This CDR3 has 13 residues. CDR3 sequence reads: CASTPVTDTEAFF. CDR3 bases: TGCGCCAGCACCCCAGTTACGGACACTGAAGCTTTCTTT. Complete variable domain (other parts from reference TRBV5-1 and TRBJ1-1): KAGVTQTPRYLIKTRGQQVTLSCSPISGHRSVSWYQQTPGQGLQFLFEYFSETQRNKGNFPGRFSGRQFSNSRSEMNVSTLELGDSALYLCASTPVTDTEAFFGQGTRLTVV.

Points on this clonotype: It may be a read error: a sequence one base away is much more abundant. V is TRBV12-3 or TRBV12-4 and J is TRBJ2-1, with D possibly being TRBD1 (6 bases). The CDR3 is 12 amino acids. CDR3 sequence: CANSPQGPEQFF. The CDR3 DNA sequence: TGTGCCAACAGTCCACAGGGCCCTGAGCAGTTCTTC.

The chain uses TRBV20-1 and TRBJ2-7; D not resolved. CDR3 length equals 15 residues. V lost 0 bases to trimming and J lost 2 bases, with 14 bases between them. From germline, CDR1 is DFQATT and CDR2 SNEGSKA (reference sequence). CDR3 in amino acids: CSARDPAEFPYEQYF. CDR3 nucleotides: TGCAGTGCTAGAGATCCTGCCGAGTTCCCCTACGAGCAGTACTTC.

Comments on this clonotype: The junction does not match germline at one end; this may be a read error. The chain carries TRBV6-1 and TRBJ2-1; D uncertain. CDR1 and CDR2 (germline): MNHNS, SASEGT. The CDR3 length is 11 residues. CDR3 bases: TGTGTCAGCAGTCCTAACAATGAGCAGTTCTTC. It specifies CVSSPNNEQFF.

The V gene is TRBV5-1, the J gene TRBJ2-1; D not certain. Germline V gene lookup returns CDR1 SGHRS and CDR2 YFSETQ. Trimming removed 0 bases at V and 5 bases at J, with 12 bases between. The CDR3 spans 15 residues. The CDR3 spells CASSLDFVGDNEQFF. The CDR3 region has the DNA TGCGCCAGCAGCTTGGATTTTGTCGGCGACAATGAGCAGTTCTTC. The variable domain in full, with the rest retrieved from reference TRBV5-1 and TRBJ2-1, is KAGVTQTPRYLIKTRGQQVTLSCSPISGHRSVSWYQQTPGQGLQFLFEYFSETQRNKGNFPGRFSGRQFSNSRSEMNVSTLELGDSALYLCASSLDFVGDNEQFFGPGTRLTVL.

The table lists this clonotype with many counts. The CDR3 protein is CASSPSTSGVFTGELFF. The CDR3 nucleotides are TGTGCCAGCAGCCCCTCGACTAGCGGGGTTTTCACCGGGGAGCTGTTTTTT. The chain uses TRBV7-6 and TRBJ2-2; the match to TRBD2 covers 11 bases. CDR1 is SGHVS, CDR2 FNYEAQ, per germline. J was trimmed by 4 bases and V by 5 bases; bases with no gene match: 9. CDR3 length: 17 residues.

CDR3 sequence (DNA): TGTGCCAGCAGTTACGGGGGGCCCAAAAACATTCAGTACTTC. It is translated as CASSYGGPKNIQYF. V and J are TRBV6-5 and TRBJ2-4; D may be TRBD1 or TRBD2 (6 bases each). The CDR3 contains 14 residues. Trimming cost V 2 bases and J 2 bases, with 7 bases left between them. Germline assignment: CDR1 MNHEY and CDR2 SVGAGI.

This clonotype was found many times. V is TRBV28 and J is TRBJ2-4, with D tentatively TRBD1 (5 bases). V lost 2 bases and J lost 0, with 17 bases in between. Germline assignment: CDR1 MDHEN and CDR2 SYDVKM. The CDR3 loop spans 18 amino acids. CDR3 sequence reads: CASSLDWRQGLAKNIQYF. Written as DNA, the CDR3 is TGTGCCAGCAGTTTAGATTGGCGGCAGGGTTTAGCCAAAAACATTCAGTACTTC. Drawing the rest from reference TRBV28 and TRBJ2-4, the complete variable domain is DVKVTQSSRYLVKRTGEKVFLECVQDMDHENMFWYRQDPGLGLRLIYFSYDVKMKEKGDIPEGYSVSREKKERFSLILESASTNQTSMYLCASSLDWRQGLAKNIQYFGAGTRLSVL.